One and the same sample provided the 29 T cell receptor beta chains below, sequenced in a study of blood T cell repertoires in COVID-19. The protocol was immunoSEQ multiplex PCR, while the TCRdb copy is restricted to in-frame clones and leaves out a portion. The sample includes about 200,000 clones, about 78% seen only once; the top ten take around 5.1%. The sequenced sample was peripheral blood. These receptors were collected from a woman aged 70-85 years with acute or convalescent COVID-19.

The CDR3 DNA follows: TGTGCCAGCAGCCCGGTAGCTAGCGGGAGAAGTAACCAAGAGACCCAGTACTTC. Translated, it gives CASSPVASGRSNQETQYF. The chain couples TRBV14 to TRBJ2-5; 10 bases agree with TRBD2. Germline assignment: CDR1 SGHDN and CDR2 FVKESK. With 4 bases clipped from V and 0 bases from J, the junction kept 11 bases outside the gene matches. The CDR3 covers 18 residues.

The rearrangement uses TRBV2 and TRBJ1-1; 8 nucleotides agree with TRBD1. Germline assignment: CDR1 SNHLY and CDR2 FYNNEI. This CDR3 contains 15 residues. After removal of 9 bases from V and 0 bases from J, the junction contained 9 bases not matched to a gene. The CDR3 DNA sequence: TGTGCCAGTTATAGACCGGGACAGGTGAACACTGAAGCTTTCTTT. Translation: CASYRPGQVNTEAFF.

The gene calls are TRBV5-1 and TRBJ1-6; 7 bases agree with TRBD1. Germline V gene lookup returns CDR1 SGHRS and CDR2 YFSETQ. The CDR3 is 19 amino acids. The J segment lost 7 bases and the V segment lost 0 bases, leaving 16 bases of the junction unmatched. CDR3 nucleotide sequence: TGCGCCAGCAGCTTGGTGGGGCAAACAGGGGCGCTCAAGAATTCACCCCTCCACTTT. Protein sequence: CASSLVGQTGALKNSPLHF.

The CDR3 region has the DNA TGTGCCAGTGGGGGTAGCGGGGAGACAGATACGCAGTATTTT. Amino acid sequence: CASGGSGETDTQYF. V gene TRBV25-1 combines with J gene TRBJ2-3; TRBD2 agrees at 8 bases. Unmatched junction bases numbered 8, after V lost 9 bases and J lost 3 bases. The CDR3 spans 14 residues. Per germline, CDR1 MGHDK and CDR2 SYGVNS.

The chain has TRBV7-9 and TRBJ1-1; D is undetermined. The germline gives CDR1 SEHNR, CDR2 FQNEAQ (reference sequence). V was shortened by 7 bases and J by 11 bases, with 8 bases between the two germline ends. The CDR3 extends over 9 amino acids. The CDR3 loop is CASNPAAFF. CDR3 sequence (DNA): TGTGCCAGCAACCCCGCGGCTTTCTTT.

The rearrangement links TRBV30 to TRBJ2-2; 11 bases agree with TRBD1. The germline V gene has CDR1 GTSNPN and CDR2 SVGIG (reference sequence). The CDR3 consists of 14 residues. The ends lost 3 bases at V and 4 bases at J; junction bases unmatched: 1. CDR3 DNA sequence: TGTGCCTGGAGGGGGACAGGGGGCACCGGGGAGCTGTTTTTT. It is translated as CAWRGTGGTGELFF. The variable domain in full, with the rest retrieved from reference TRBV30 and TRBJ2-2, is SQTIHQWPATLVQPVGSPLSLECTVEGTSNPNLYWYRQAAGRGLQLLFYSVGIGQISSEVPQNLSASRPQDRQFILSSKKLLLSDSGFYLCAWRGTGGTGELFFGEGSRLTVL.

The gene calls are TRBV3-1 (or the pseudogene TRBV3-2) and TRBJ1-1; the match to TRBD1 covers 7 bases. Per germline, CDR1 LGHDT and CDR2 YNNKEL (reference sequence). Trimming removed 1 base from V and 10 bases from J; junction bases left unmatched: 6. This CDR3 spans 13 amino acids. CDR3 sequence reads: CASSQGQGTRAFF. CDR3 in DNA: TGTGCCAGCAGCCAAGGACAGGGTACCCGAGCTTTCTTT.

V and J are TRBV2 and TRBJ1-4, with D perhaps matching TRBD1 (5 bases). CDR1 and CDR2 from the germline V gene are SNHLY and FYNNEI. The V end lost 6 bases, the J end lost 5 bases, and 7 bases lay between the germline ends. The CDR3 has 12 residues. This chain's CDR3 is CASRDTNEKLFF. Written as DNA, the CDR3 is TGTGCCAGCAGGGACACAAATGAAAAACTGTTTTTT. Full variable domain (remainder filled in from reference TRBV2 and TRBJ1-4): EPEVTQTPSHQVTQMGQEVILRCVPISNHLYFYWYRQILGQKVEFLVSFYNNEISEKSEIFDDQFSVERPDGSNFTLKIRSTKLEDSAMYFCASRDTNEKLFFGSGTQLSVL.

The chain uses TRBV3-1 (or the pseudogene TRBV3-2) and TRBJ2-2; D gene uncertain. Germline V lookup: CDR1 LGHDT, CDR2 YNNKEL (reference sequence). The ends were cut back, 4 bases at V and 7 bases at J, with 7 bases in the middle. The CDR3 runs to 12 residues. This CDR3 is CASSPGFGELFF. CDR3 in DNA: TGTGCCAGCAGCCCGGGTTTCGGGGAGCTGTTTTTT.

This chain connects TRBV15 to TRBJ2-7; 10 bases agree with TRBD2. This CDR3 is 15 amino acids long. The V gene end was trimmed by 0 bases and the J gene end by 5 bases; junction bases not matched to a gene: 4. Per germline, CDR1 LNHNV and CDR2 YYDKDF (reference sequence). In DNA form, the CDR3 reads TGTGCCACCAGCAGAGAACTAGCGGGACCCGACGAGCAGTACTTC. This codes for CATSRELAGPDEQYF.

A remark on this clone: A read error is possible here, since a much larger clone lies one base away. The chain carries TRBV6-5 and TRBJ1-5; D remains ambiguous. The germline V and J ends were trimmed by 2 bases and 5 bases, with 7 bases remaining between them. The CDR3 is made up of 13 amino acids. CDR1 is MNHEY and CDR2 is SVGAGI in the germline V gene. CDR3 loop: CASSYGRDQPQHF. DNA of the CDR3: TGTGCCAGCAGTTACGGGCGGGATCAGCCCCAGCATTTT.

The chain is built from TRBV5-1 and TRBJ2-1; D uncertain. The CDR3 runs 14 residues. Germline CDR1 reads SGHRS; CDR2 reads YFSETQ. Deletions cut 0 bases from V and 5 bases from J, with 9 bases between. The CDR3 spells CASSLVAGDNEQFF. CDR3 nucleotides: TGCGCCAGCAGCTTGGTTGCAGGTGACAATGAGCAGTTCTTC.

This chain joins TRBV11-2 and TRBJ2-5; the match to TRBD2 covers 10 bases. The CDR3 totals 19 residues. In germline, CDR1 is SGHAT, CDR2 FQNNGV. The junction had 13 bases not matched to a gene; V was cut back by 2 bases and J by 1 base. The CDR3 sequence is CASSLSRTSGGTFQETQYF. The CDR3 coding sequence is TGTGCCAGCAGCTTATCCCGGACTAGCGGAGGGACCTTCCAAGAGACCCAGTACTTC. Full variable domain (rest looked up from reference TRBV11-2 and TRBJ2-5): EAGVAQSPRYKIIEKRQSVAFWCNPISGHATLYWYQQILGQGPKLLIQFQNNGVVDDSQLPKDRFSAERLKGVDSTLKIQPAKLEDSAVYLCASSLSRTSGGTFQETQYFGPGTRLLVL.

This rearrangement joins TRBV29-1 to TRBJ2-7; 12 bases fit TRBD2. The CDR3 sequence is 14 residues long. The germline V gene encodes CDR1 SQVTM and CDR2 ANQGSEA. V trimming: 5 bases; J trimming: 5 bases; junction bases outside the gene matches: 7. CDR3 nucleotides: TGCAGCGTTTCTAGCGGGAGGGGTAGTAACGAGCAGTACTTC. This translates into CSVSSGRGSNEQYF.

DNA of the CDR3: TGCGCCAGCACCGGTGGGCAGGCAGTCTCTGGAAACACCATATATTTT. Protein sequence: CASTGGQAVSGNTIYF. The rearrangement joins TRBV10-2 to TRBJ1-3; D remains unclear. CDR1 is WSHSY, CDR2 SAAADI, per germline. Between the trimmed V and J ends, which lost 7 bases and 0 bases, there was a span of 16 bases. The CDR3 is made up of 16 amino acids.

The chain combines TRBV2 with TRBJ1-5, with TRBD1 matching 7 bases. Germline lookup yields CDR1 SNHLY and CDR2 FYNNEI. This CDR3 has 14 amino acids. J was trimmed by 4 bases and V by 5 bases; bases with no gene match: 5. CDR3 in amino acids: CASSTQGKNQPQHF. CDR3 in DNA: TGTGCCAGCAGTACACAGGGGAAGAATCAGCCCCAGCATTTT.

CDR3: CASSLLRGGGTDTQYF. DNA for the CDR3: TGTGCCAGCAGTCTCCTCCGGGGGGGAGGCACAGATACGCAGTATTTT. The V and J genes are TRBV27 and TRBJ2-3, with TRBD2 identical over 8 bases. Trimming cost V 5 bases and J 1 base; bases outside gene matches: 8. The V gene's germline CDR1 is MNHEY and CDR2 SMNVEV (reference sequence). The CDR3 has 16 amino acids.

The J gene is TRBJ1-1, the V gene TRBV5-1; the match to TRBD1 covers 8 bases. The CDR3 loop spans 15 amino acids. Germline V gives CDR1 SGHRS, CDR2 YFSETQ. The ends lost 3 bases at V and 4 bases at J; junction bases unmatched: 8. The CDR3 DNA follows: TGCGCCAGCAGCTCCCAGGGGGCGGAGGGCACTGAAGCTTTCTTT. Residues: CASSSQGAEGTEAFF.

On this clone: This sample includes further DNA sequences coding for the same CDR3. The rearrangement uses TRBV18 and TRBJ2-7; 9 bases fit TRBD1. The CDR3 runs to 15 residues. With V trimmed by 3 bases and J by 2 bases, 5 bases remained unmatched. In germline, CDR1 is KGHSH, CDR2 LQKENI. The CDR3 nucleotides are TGTGCCAGCTCACCTCCGGGACAGGGTCCCTACGAGCAGTACTTC. Protein sequence: CASSPPGQGPYEQYF. The entire variable domain, with the rest obtained from reference TRBV18 and TRBJ2-7, is as follows: NAGVMQNPRHLVRRRGQEARLRCSPMKGHSHVYWYRQLPEEGLKFMVYLQKENIIDESGMPKERFSAEFPKEGPSILRIQQVVRGDSAAYFCASSPPGQGPYEQYFGPGTRLTVT.

The J gene is TRBJ1-2, the V gene TRBV28, with D possibly being TRBD1 (5 bases). The germline V gene has CDR1 MDHEN and CDR2 SYDVKM. Trimming removed 1 base at V and 5 bases at J, with 14 bases between. The CDR3 extends over 15 amino acids. The CDR3 protein is CASSLSGILNYGYTF. CDR3 nucleotide sequence: TGTGCCAGCAGTTTATCAGGGATTTTAAATTATGGCTACACCTTC.

This clone was picked up one time. The rearrangement uses TRBV6-1 and TRBJ1-5; D is unresolved. The CDR3 contains 14 residues. Trimming left V 0 bases short and J 4 bases short, with 7 bases between. Germline V lookup: CDR1 MNHNS, CDR2 SASEGT. CDR3 amino acids: CASSEATLNQPQHF. DNA for the CDR3: TGTGCCAGCAGTGAAGCGACACTTAATCAGCCCCAGCATTTT.

This chain joins TRBV2 and TRBJ2-1; maybe TRBD2 (5 bases). The V gene's germline CDR1 is SNHLY and CDR2 FYNNEI. Trimming stripped 6 bases from V and 0 bases from J, with 12 bases between. The CDR3 is made up of 15 amino acids. CDR3: CASSVEGDSYNEQFF. DNA for the CDR3: TGTGCCAGCAGCGTCGAGGGAGACTCCTACAATGAGCAGTTCTTC.

The chain links TRBV2 to TRBJ2-3; the match to TRBD2 covers 9 bases. Trimming at V came to 6 bases and at J to 1 base, leaving 2 bases not matched to a gene. This CDR3 has 14 residues. Looked up from germline, CDR1 is SNHLY and CDR2 is FYNNEI. CDR3 coding DNA: TGTGCCAGCAGCGGGACTAGCCGCACAGATACGCAGTATTTT. Its protein is CASSGTSRTDTQYF.

This chain connects TRBV2 to TRBJ1-5; 10 nucleotides line up with TRBD1. V trimming: 5 bases; J trimming: 4 bases; junction bases outside the gene matches: 5. Germline V CDR1 and CDR2: SNHLY, FYNNEI. The CDR3 runs 15 residues. CDR3 amino acids: CASSLRTGGNQPQHF. In DNA form, the CDR3 reads TGTGCCAGCAGTCTCCGGACAGGGGGGAATCAGCCCCAGCATTTT.

The gene calls are TRBV6-5 and TRBJ2-7; 7 nucleotides match TRBD1. J lost 2 bases, V lost 9 bases, and 13 bases had no gene match. This CDR3 contains 15 residues. CDR1 and CDR2 (germline): MNHEY, SVGAGI. The CDR3 sequence is CARIPRDRDTYEQYF. CDR3 nucleotides: TGTGCCAGAATACCCCGGGACAGAGACACCTACGAGCAGTACTTC.

This sequence joins TRBV24-1 and TRBJ2-7; D unclear. The CDR3 loop spans 13 amino acids. V lost 4 bases and J lost 4, with 10 bases in between. Germline CDR1 is KGHDR and CDR2 is SFDVKD. CDR3 DNA: TGTGCCACCAGTGAAAGCGACGGGTACGAGCAGTACTTC. Translation gives CATSESDGYEQYF.

This sequence joins TRBV7-2 and TRBJ2-5; D might be TRBD2 (5 bases). The CDR3 has 15 residues. V lost 7 bases and J lost 1, with 16 bases in between. The germline V gene encodes CDR1 SGHTA and CDR2 FQGNSA. The CDR3 spells CASKLMAGFQETQYF. The CDR3, as DNA: TGTGCCAGCAAGCTTATGGCGGGCTTCCAAGAGACCCAGTACTTC.

This clone was picked up one time. This chain uses TRBV5-1 with TRBJ2-5; 7 bases fit TRBD1. Per the germline V gene, CDR1 is SGHRS and CDR2 is YFSETQ. Trimming at V came to 4 bases and at J to 1 base, leaving 10 bases not matched to a gene. This CDR3 spans 16 amino acids. For the CDR3, the DNA is TGCGCCAGCAGCGCAACCGGGACAGTGGCCCAAGAGACCCAGTACTTC. The encoded protein is CASSATGTVAQETQYF.

The chain carries TRBV15 and TRBJ2-1, with 12 positions matching TRBD2. Losses at the gene ends were 0 bases for V and 7 bases for J; bases not matched to a gene: 4. The CDR3 totals 16 residues. Germline V gene data show CDR1 as LNHNV and CDR2 as YYDKDF (reference sequence). Here the CDR3 DNA reads TGTGCCACCAGCAGAGATGGCACTAGCGGGAGGAATGAGCAGTTCTTC. It encodes CATSRDGTSGRNEQFF.